This T cell receptor beta chain stems from a study of regulatory T cells in long-lasting Graves disease. The germline V gene encodes CDR1 MNHNS and CDR2 SASEGT. V dropped 6 bases and J dropped 2 bases, with 17 bases sitting between them. The CDR3 is made up of 16 amino acids. Time point denoted: newly diagnosed GD, antithyroid drugs for less than 3 months. RNA isolated from PBMCs was used to make the TCR library. Notes on the study in general: In persistent patients, shared public clonotypes (approximately 3,000) outnumbered those in new patients (approximately 880).

In this sample, this clonotype turned up many times. What it binds is not known. Construction of the TCR beta libraries employed iRepertoire HTBI primers in conjunction with Arm-PCR of CDR3 regions. TCRdb re-called the multiplex PCR reads with MiXCR, one entry per CDR3 protein. The sample carries 350,000 to 400,000 distinct CDR3 sequences, roughly 15% recorded once. These data also formed part of another study, on T cells in Graves' hyperthyroidism and ophthalmopathy. Turning to that study: The HTBI primer set served for first-round RT-PCR of the TCR CDR3. By a 13 V-J model, ophthalmopathy was set apart from stable hyperthyroidism.

This TCR was sampled from a woman between 18 and 29 years old with Graves disease. Specimen: peripheral blood mononuclear cells (PBMCs), collected at new diagnosis, from a patient treated with antithyroid drugs. The gene calls are TRBV6-1 and TRBJ1-5, with TRBD1 as a possible D gene (6 bases). The CDR3 reads CASRAQQGSGNQPQHF. For the CDR3, the DNA is TGTGCCAGCAGGGCCCAACAGGGTTCTGGCAATCAGCCCCAGCATTTT.